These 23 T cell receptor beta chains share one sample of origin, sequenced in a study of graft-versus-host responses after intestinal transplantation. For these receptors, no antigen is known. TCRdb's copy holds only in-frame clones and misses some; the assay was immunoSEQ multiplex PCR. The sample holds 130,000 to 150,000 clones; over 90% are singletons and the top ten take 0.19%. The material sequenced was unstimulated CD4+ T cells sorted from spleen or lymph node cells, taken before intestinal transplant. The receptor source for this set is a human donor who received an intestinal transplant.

For the CDR3, the DNA is TGTGCCAGCAGCTCCAGACGACTAGCGGGGTCCTACAATGAGCAGTTCTTC. This gives the protein CASSSRRLAGSYNEQFF. V and J are TRBV7-2 and TRBJ2-1; 11 bases line up with TRBD2. CDR3 length equals 17 residues. CDR1 and CDR2 from the germline V gene are SGHTA and FQGNSA. V gave up 4 bases and J gave up 1 base; unmatched junction bases: 6.

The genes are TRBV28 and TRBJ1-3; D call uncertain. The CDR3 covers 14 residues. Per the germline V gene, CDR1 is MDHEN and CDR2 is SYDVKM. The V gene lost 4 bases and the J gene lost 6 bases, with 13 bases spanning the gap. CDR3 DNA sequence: TGTGCCAGCAGTTCCCAGGTCCCCTTAAACACCATATATTTT. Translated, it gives CASSSQVPLNTIYF.

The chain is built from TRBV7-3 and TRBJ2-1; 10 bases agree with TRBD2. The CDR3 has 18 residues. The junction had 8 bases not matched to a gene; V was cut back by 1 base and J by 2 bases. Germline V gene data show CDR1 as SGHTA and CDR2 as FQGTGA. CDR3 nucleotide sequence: TGTGCCAGCAGCTTAATCAGGGGTACTAGCGGGACCTACAATGAGCAGTTCTTC. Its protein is CASSLIRGTSGTYNEQFF.

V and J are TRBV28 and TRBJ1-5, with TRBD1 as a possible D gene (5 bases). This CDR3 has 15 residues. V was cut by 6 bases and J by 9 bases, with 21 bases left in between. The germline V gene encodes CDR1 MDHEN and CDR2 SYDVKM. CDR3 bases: TGTGCCAGCAGCCCAGCCGAGGGGTGGGTCGGGCCCCAGCATTTT. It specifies CASSPAEGWVGPQHF.

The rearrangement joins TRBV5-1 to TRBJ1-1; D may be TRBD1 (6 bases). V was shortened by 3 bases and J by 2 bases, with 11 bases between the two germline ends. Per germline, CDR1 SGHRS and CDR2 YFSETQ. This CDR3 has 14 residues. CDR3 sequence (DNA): TGCGCCAGCAGCTCGACACAGGGAAACACTGAAGCTTTCTTT. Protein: CASSSTQGNTEAFF.

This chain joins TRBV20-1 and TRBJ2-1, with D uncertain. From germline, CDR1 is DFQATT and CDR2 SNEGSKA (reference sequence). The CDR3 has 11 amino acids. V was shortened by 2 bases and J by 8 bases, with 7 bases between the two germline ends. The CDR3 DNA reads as TGCAGTGCTAGACCCAACTATGAGCAGTTCTTC. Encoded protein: CSARPNYEQFF.

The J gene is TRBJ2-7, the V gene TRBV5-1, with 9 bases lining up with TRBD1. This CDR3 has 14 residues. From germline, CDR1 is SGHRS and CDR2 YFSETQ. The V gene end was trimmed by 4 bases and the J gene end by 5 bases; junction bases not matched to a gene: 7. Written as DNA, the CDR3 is TGCGCCAGCAGCGAACAGGGGGCGCAGAACGAGCAGTACTTC. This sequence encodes CASSEQGAQNEQYF. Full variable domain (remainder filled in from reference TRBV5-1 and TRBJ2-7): KAGVTQTPRYLIKTRGQQVTLSCSPISGHRSVSWYQQTPGQGLQFLFEYFSETQRNKGNFPGRFSGRQFSNSRSEMNVSTLELGDSALYLCASSEQGAQNEQYFGPGTRLTVT.

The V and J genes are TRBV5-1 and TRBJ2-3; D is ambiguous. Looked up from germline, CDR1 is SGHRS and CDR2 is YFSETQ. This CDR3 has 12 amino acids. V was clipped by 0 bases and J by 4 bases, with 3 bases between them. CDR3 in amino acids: CASSLVSDTQYF. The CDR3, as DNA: TGCGCCAGCAGCTTGGTTTCAGATACGCAGTATTTT.

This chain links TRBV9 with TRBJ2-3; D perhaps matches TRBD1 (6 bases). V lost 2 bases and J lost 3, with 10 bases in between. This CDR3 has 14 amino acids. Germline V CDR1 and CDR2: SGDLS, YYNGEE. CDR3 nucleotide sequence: TGTGCCAGCAGCGTTAGGGGGACGACAGATACGCAGTATTTT. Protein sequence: CASSVRGTTDTQYF. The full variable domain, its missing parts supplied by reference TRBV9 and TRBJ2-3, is DSGVTQTPKHLITATGQRVTLRCSPRSGDLSVYWYQQSLDQGLQFLIQYYNGEERAKGNILERFSAQQFPDLHSELNLSSLELGDSALYFCASSVRGTTDTQYFGPGTRLTVL.

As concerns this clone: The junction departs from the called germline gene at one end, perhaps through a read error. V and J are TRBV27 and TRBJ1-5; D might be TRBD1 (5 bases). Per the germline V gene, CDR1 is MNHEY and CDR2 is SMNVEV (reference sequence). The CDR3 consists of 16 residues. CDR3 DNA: TGTGCCAGCAGTTTAGGGCAGGGTATAAACAATCATCCCCAGCATTTT. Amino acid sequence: CASSLGQGINNHPQHF.

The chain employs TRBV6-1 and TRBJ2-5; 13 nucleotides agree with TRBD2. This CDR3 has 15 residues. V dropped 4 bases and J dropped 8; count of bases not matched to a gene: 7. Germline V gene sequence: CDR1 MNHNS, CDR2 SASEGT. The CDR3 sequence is CASSGLAGGRRTQYF. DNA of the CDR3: TGTGCCAGCAGTGGACTAGCGGGAGGTCGGCGAACCCAGTACTTC.

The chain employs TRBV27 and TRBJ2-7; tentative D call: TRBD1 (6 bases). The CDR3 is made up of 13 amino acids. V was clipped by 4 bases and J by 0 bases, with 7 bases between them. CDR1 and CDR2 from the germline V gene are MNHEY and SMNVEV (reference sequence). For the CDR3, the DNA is TGTGCCAGCAGTTCAGGGGCCTCCTACGAGCAGTACTTC. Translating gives CASSSGASYEQYF.

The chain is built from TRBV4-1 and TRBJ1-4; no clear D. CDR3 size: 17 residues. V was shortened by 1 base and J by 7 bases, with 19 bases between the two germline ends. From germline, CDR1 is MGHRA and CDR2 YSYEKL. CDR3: CASSQAPGQAGGEKLFF. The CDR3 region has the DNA TGCGCCAGCAGCCAAGCCCCCGGGCAGGCCGGAGGTGAAAAACTGTTTTTT.

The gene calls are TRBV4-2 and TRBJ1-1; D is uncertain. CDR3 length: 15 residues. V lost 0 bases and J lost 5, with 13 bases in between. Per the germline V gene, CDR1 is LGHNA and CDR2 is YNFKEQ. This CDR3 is CASSQDLGLPTEAFF. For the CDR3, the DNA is TGTGCCAGCAGCCAAGACCTGGGGTTACCGACTGAAGCTTTCTTT.

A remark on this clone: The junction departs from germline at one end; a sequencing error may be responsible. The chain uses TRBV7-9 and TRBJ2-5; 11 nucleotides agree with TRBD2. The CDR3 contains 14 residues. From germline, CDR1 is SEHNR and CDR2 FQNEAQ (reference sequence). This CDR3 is CASSIAGGPWEQYF. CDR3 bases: TGTGCCAGCAGCATAGCGGGAGGGCCTTGGGAGCAGTACTTC.

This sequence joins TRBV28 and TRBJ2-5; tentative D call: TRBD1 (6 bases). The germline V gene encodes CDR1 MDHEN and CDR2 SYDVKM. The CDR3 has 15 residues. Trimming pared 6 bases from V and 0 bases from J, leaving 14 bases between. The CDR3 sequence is CASRSRQDNQETQYF. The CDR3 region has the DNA TGTGCCAGCAGGAGTAGACAGGACAACCAAGAGACCCAGTACTTC.

The CDR3 here is CASSSEGSGANVLTF. In nucleotides, the CDR3 is TGTGCCAGCAGTTCGGAGGGATCTGGGGCCAACGTCCTGACTTTC. The V gene is TRBV2, the J gene TRBJ2-6; D might be TRBD2 (6 bases). Germline CDR1 SNHLY, CDR2 FYNNEI. The CDR3 is 15 amino acids. Trimming removed 5 bases at V and 1 base at J, with 9 bases between.

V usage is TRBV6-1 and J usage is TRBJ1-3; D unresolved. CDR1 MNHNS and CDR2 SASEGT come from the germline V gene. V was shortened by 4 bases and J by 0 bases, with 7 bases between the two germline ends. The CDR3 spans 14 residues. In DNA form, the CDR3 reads TGTGCCAGCAGTGGCAGCGTCTCTGGAAACACCATATATTTT. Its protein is CASSGSVSGNTIYF.

In nucleotides, the CDR3 is TGTGCCAGTAGTAGTTCTACTAGCACAGATACGCAGTATTTT. This sequence encodes CASSSSTSTDTQYF. V is TRBV19 and J is TRBJ2-3, with D unresolved. V lost 4 bases and J 0 bases, leaving 8 bases between the germline ends. The CDR3 covers 14 residues. The germline gives CDR1 LNHDA, CDR2 SQIVND (reference sequence).

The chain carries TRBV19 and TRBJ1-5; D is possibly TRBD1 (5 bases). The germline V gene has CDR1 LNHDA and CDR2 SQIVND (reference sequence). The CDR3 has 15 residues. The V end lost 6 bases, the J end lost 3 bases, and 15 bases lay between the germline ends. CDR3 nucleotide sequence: TGTGCCAGTAGCCTCGGGGACGAGGTCAATCAGCCCCAGCATTTT. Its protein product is CASSLGDEVNQPQHF.

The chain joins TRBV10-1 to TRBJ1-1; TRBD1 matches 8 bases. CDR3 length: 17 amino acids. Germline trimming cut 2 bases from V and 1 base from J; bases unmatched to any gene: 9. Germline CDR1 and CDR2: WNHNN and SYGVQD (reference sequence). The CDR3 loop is CASSETPLDRANTEAFF. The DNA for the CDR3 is TGCGCCAGCAGTGAGACCCCCCTGGACAGGGCGAACACTGAAGCTTTCTTT.

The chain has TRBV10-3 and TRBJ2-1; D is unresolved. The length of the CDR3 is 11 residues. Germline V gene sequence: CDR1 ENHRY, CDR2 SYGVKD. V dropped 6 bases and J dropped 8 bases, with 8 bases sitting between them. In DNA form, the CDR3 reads TGTGCCATCAGCGGTCGGGATGAGCAGTTCTTC. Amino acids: CAISGRDEQFF.

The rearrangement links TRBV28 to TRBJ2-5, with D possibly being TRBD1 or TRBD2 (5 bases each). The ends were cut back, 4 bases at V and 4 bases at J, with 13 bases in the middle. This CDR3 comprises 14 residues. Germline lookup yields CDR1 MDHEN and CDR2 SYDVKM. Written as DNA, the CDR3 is TGTGCCAGCAGTTGGGCCGGGGCGGGAGAGACCCAGTACTTC. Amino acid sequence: CASSWAGAGETQYF. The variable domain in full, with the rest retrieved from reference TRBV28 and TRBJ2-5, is DVKVTQSSRYLVKRTGEKVFLECVQDMDHENMFWYRQDPGLGLRLIYFSYDVKMKEKGDIPEGYSVSREKKERFSLILESASTNQTSMYLCASSWAGAGETQYFGPGTRLLVL.